What follows are 9 T cell receptor beta chains derived from one specimen sequenced in a study of Graves' ophthalmopathy and Graves' hyperthyroidism listed by TCRdb under 2018. The run used an Illumina HiSeq 2000. For repertoire sequencing, the TCR beta CDR3 regions were amplified from RNA transcripts. The first round of RT-PCR was done with HTBI primers and the Qiagen OneStep RT-PCR kit, and was followed by a second round of multiplex PCR, then size selection and purification. TCRdb reran the public reads through fastp at Q25 and MiXCR, keeping productive beta chains. Each CDR3 protein appears once, grouped with its most common genes and DNA. The sample includes hundreds of thousands of distinct CDR3 sequences, with under 50% observed a single time. Roughly 3% of the sample lies in the top ten. Sequenced sample: peripheral blood. The receptors originated from an adult man with Graves' ophthalmopathy.

The chain recombines TRBV6-1 with TRBJ2-7; 7 bases fit TRBD1. In germline, CDR1 is MNHNS, CDR2 SASEGT. V shed 1 base and J 5 bases; nucleotides not matched to a gene: 5. CDR3 length: 14 amino acids. This CDR3 is CASSEGQGRNEQYF. In DNA, the CDR3 is TGTGCCAGCAGTGAAGGACAGGGTCGTAACGAGCAGTACTTC.

The chain is built from TRBV7-3 and TRBJ2-3; a possible D gene is TRBD2 (5 bases). The CDR3 length is 14 residues. Trimming left V 5 bases short and J 2 bases short, with 11 bases between. Per germline, CDR1 SGHTA and CDR2 FQGTGA. The CDR3 is CASSPIRDTDTQYF. CDR3 nucleotides: TGTGCCAGCAGCCCAATCCGGGACACAGATACGCAGTATTTT.

The chain uses TRBV7-8 and TRBJ2-3, with a tentative D call TRBD1 (5 bases). CDR1 and CDR2 from the germline V gene are SGHVS and FQNEAQ. Trimming removed 5 bases at V and 2 bases at J, with 14 bases between. The CDR3 is made up of 15 amino acids. The CDR3 sequence is CASSPKDKLTDTQYF. CDR3 nucleotide sequence: TGTGCCAGCAGCCCGAAGGACAAGCTCACAGATACGCAGTATTTT.

This clonotype was seen repeatedly, ten times or more. The J gene is TRBJ1-5, the V gene TRBV20-1; weak D call: TRBD1 (5 bases). Germline loops: CDR1 DFQATT, CDR2 SNEGSKA (reference sequence). The V end lost 6 bases, the J end lost 7 bases, and 13 bases lay between the germline ends. The CDR3 runs 12 residues. This CDR3 reads CSARRGDQPQHF. In DNA, the CDR3 is TGCAGTGCCAGACGCGGGGACCAGCCCCAGCATTTT.

The chain recombines TRBV9 with TRBJ2-2; TRBD2 matches at 8 bases. The CDR3 extends over 18 amino acids. CDR1 and CDR2 from the germline V gene are SGDLS and YYNGEE. V lost 4 bases to trimming and J lost 8 bases; unmatched junction nucleotides: 19. The DNA of the CDR3 is TGTGCCAGCAGCAGTAGCGTGATGGAGACTAGCGCCAGAGGGGAGCTGTTTTTT. Translating it yields CASSSSVMETSARGELFF.

This clonotype was recorded many times. V usage is TRBV10-3 and J usage is TRBJ1-2; 8 bases map to TRBD1. The germline gives CDR1 ENHRY, CDR2 SYGVKD. There are 15 residues in the CDR3. After removal of 10 bases from V and 2 bases from J, the junction contained 12 bases not matched to a gene. The chain's CDR3 is CATLDRGGMNYGYTF. The CDR3 coding sequence is TGTGCCACCCTTGACAGGGGAGGTATGAACTATGGCTACACCTTC.

Comments on this clonotype: An end of the junction differs from the germline gene, which may be a read error. The chain joins TRBV7-2 to TRBJ1-2; D is unclear. Germline values: CDR1 SGHTA, CDR2 FQGNSA. The CDR3 has 12 residues. As DNA, the CDR3 is TGCGCCAGCAGCCAGAGGGACTATGGCTACACCTTC. This gives the protein CASSQRDYGYTF.

This rearrangement joins TRBV7-3 to TRBJ2-7; D might be TRBD1 (6 bases). Per the germline V gene, CDR1 is SGHTA and CDR2 is FQGTGA. This CDR3 region has 19 residues. V gave up 7 bases and J gave up 1 base, with 29 bases separating them. The CDR3 loop reads CASTLTWDGDTEASYEQYF. DNA for the CDR3: TGTGCCAGCACCCTTACGTGGGACGGGGACACTGAAGCTTCCTACGAGCAGTACTTC.

This clonotype was seen a handful of times. The chain is built from TRBV19 and TRBJ1-1; a weak D match, TRBD1 (5 bases). The ends were cut back, 6 bases at V and 4 bases at J, with 15 bases in the middle. Germline V gives CDR1 LNHDA, CDR2 SQIVND (reference sequence). The CDR3 consists of 14 residues. In DNA form, the CDR3 reads TGTGCCAGTAGGGAGGTTGGGGGGGGCACTGAAGCTTTCTTT. Translated: CASREVGGGTEAFF.